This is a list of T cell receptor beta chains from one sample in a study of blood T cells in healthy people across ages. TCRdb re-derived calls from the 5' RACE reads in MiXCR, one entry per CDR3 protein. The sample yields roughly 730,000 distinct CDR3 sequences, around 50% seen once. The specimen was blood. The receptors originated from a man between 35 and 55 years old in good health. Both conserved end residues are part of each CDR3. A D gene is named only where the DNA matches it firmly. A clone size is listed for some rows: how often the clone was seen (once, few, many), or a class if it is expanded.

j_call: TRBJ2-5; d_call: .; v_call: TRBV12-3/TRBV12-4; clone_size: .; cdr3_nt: TGTGCCAGCATCTCGGCAGCCCAAGAGACCCAGTACTTC; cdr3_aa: CASISAAQETQYF
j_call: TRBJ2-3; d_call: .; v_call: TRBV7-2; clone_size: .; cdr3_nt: TGTGCCAGCAGCTTAGTTCCAGGGGTCCAAGATACGCAGTATTTT; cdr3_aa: CASSLVPGVQDTQYF
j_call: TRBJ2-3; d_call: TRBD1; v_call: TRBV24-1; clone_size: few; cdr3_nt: TGTGCCACCAGTGACAGGACAGGGGGCGCAGGGTCAGATACGCAGTATTTT; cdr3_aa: CATSDRTGGAGSDTQYF
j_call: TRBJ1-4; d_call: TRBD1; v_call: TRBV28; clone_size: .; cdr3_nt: TGTGCCAGCAGTCGGGACAGCCCAACTAATGAAAAACTGTTTTTT; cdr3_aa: CASSRDSPTNEKLFF
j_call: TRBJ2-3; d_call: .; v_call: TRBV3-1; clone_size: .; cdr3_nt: TGTGCCAGCAGCCCAATCTGGGGGGCTAGCACAGATACGCAGTATTTT; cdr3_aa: CASSPIWGASTDTQYF
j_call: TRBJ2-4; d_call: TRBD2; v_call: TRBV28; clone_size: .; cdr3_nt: TGTGCCAGCAGTTTAACTAGCGGGGGACGCAAAAACATTCAGTACTTC; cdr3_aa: CASSLTSGGRKNIQYF
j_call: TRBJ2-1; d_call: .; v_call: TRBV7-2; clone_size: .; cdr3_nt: TGTGCCAGCAGCACTTACTGGTATGGGCAGTTCTTC; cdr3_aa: CASSTYWYGQFF
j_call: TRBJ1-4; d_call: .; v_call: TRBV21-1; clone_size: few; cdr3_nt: TGTGCCAGCCACTTGAGAAGTGGGGAAAAACTGTTTTTT; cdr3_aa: CASHLRSGEKLFF
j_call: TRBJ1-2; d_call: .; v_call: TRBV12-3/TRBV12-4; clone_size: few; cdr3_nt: TGTGCCAGCAGTTTTCCCGGTTCCGGCTACACCTTC; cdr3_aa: CASSFPGSGYTF
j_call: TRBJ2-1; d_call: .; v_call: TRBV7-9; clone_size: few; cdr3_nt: TGTGCCAGCAGCCCTGAGGGGGGCAGGTTCAATGAGCAGTTCTTC; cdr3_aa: CASSPEGGRFNEQFF
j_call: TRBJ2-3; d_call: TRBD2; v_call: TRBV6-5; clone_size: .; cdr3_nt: TGTACCAGCCAGCGGGGGGAGGCGGATACGCAGTATTTT; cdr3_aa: CTSQRGEADTQYF
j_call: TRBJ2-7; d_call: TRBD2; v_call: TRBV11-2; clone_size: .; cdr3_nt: TGTGCCAGCAGCACTATGACTAGCGGCAGAAATTACGAGCAGTACTTC; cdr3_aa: CASSTMTSGRNYEQYF
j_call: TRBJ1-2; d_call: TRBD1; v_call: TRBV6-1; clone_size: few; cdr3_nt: TGTGCCAGCAGTCCGGGACAGGACATCTATGGCTACACCTTC; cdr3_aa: CASSPGQDIYGYTF
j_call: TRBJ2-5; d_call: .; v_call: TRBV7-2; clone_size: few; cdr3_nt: TGTGCCAGCAGCTTATCGTTTGGGGAGACCCAGTACTTC; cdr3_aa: CASSLSFGETQYF
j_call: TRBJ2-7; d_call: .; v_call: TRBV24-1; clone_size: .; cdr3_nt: TGTGCCACCAGTGACCCGGGACGTCCCTACAATGAGCAGTACTTC; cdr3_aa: CATSDPGRPYNEQYF
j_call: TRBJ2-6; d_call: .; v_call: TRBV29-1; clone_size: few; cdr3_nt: TGCAGCGTTCACGGTTCTGGGGCCAACGTCCTGACTTTC; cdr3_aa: CSVHGSGANVLTF
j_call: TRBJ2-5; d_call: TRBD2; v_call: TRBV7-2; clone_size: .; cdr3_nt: TGTGCCAGCAGCTTTAAAAAATGGGAGCGGGGGAGAATCAAACCCCAAGAGACCCAGTACTTC; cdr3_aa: CASSFKKWERGRIKPQETQYF
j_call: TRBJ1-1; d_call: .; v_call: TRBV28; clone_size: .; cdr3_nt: TGTGCCAGCAGTTTATCAGGGAGGGCGGCGGGCACTGAAGCTTTCTTT; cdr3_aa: CASSLSGRAAGTEAFF
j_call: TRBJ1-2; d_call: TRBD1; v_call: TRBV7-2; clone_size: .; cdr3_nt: TGTGCCAGCATCATGGGGGCGGGACAGGGTTTTCTTGGCTACACCTTC; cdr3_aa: CASIMGAGQGFLGYTF
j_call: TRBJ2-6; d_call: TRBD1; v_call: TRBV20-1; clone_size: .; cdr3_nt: TGCAGTGCTAGAAATAAGGGGGCAGGGACTGGGGCCAACGTCCTGACTTTC; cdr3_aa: CSARNKGAGTGANVLTF
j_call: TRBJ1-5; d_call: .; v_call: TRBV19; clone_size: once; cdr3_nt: TGTGCCAGTAGTTGGGGGACCGATCAGCCCCAGCATTTT; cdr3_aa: CASSWGTDQPQHF
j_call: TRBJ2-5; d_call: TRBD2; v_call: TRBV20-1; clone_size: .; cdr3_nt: TGCAGTGCAGCGGGAACGGAGACCCAGTACTTC; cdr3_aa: CSAAGTETQYF
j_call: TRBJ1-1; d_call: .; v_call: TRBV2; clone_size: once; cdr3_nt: TGTGCCAGCAGTGCGAACGCCCCGAACACTAAAGCTTTCTTT; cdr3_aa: CASSANAPNTKAFF
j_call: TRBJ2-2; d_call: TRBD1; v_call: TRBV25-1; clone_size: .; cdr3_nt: TGTGCCAGCGGCGAACAGGGGGCCAGGACCAGGGAGCTGTTTTTT; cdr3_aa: CASGEQGARTRELFF
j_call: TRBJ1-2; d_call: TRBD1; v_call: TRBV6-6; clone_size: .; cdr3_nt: TGTGCCAGCAGTTTAAACAGGGGAGACTACACCTTC; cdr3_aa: CASSLNRGDYTF
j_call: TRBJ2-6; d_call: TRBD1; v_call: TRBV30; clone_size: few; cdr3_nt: TGTGCCTCAACGGACAGGCACTCTGGGGCCAACGTCCTGACTTTC; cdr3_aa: CASTDRHSGANVLTF
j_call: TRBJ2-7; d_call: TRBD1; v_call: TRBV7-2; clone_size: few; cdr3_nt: TGTGCCAGCAGCTCCGGGGGACAGGGGGCCTACGAGCAGTACTTC; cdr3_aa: CASSSGGQGAYEQYF
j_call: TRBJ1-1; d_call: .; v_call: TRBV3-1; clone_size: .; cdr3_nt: TGTGCCAGCAGCCAAGTTAGACAGGCTGAAGCTTTCTTT; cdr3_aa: CASSQVRQAEAFF
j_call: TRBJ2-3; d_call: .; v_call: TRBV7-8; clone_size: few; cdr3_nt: TGTGCCAGCAGCTCCGGGACCTCAGTGGGAGATACGCAGTATTTT; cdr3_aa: CASSSGTSVGDTQYF
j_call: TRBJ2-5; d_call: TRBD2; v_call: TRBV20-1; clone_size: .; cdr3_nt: TGCAGTGCTACGGGACTAGCGGAAGAGACCCAGTACTTC; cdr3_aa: CSATGLAEETQYF
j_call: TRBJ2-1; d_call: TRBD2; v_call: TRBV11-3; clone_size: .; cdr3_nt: TGTGCCAGCAGCCTAACCGACCCAAGGACTAGCGGGGGCGGTGAGCAGTTCTTC; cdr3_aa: CASSLTDPRTSGGGEQFF
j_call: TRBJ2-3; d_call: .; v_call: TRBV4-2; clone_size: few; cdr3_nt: TGTGCCAGCAGCCAAGAATTAGCGAGCACAGATACGCAGTATTTT; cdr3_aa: CASSQELASTDTQYF
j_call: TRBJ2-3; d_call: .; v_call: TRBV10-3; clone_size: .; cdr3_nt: TGTGCCATCAGTGGAGGGCAACGTCCAGATACGCAGTATTTT; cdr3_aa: CAISGGQRPDTQYF
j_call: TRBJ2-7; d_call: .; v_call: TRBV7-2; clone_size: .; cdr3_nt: TGTGCCAGCAGCGCCAGGGGCGTCAGTGGATACGAGCAGTACTTC; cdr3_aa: CASSARGVSGYEQYF
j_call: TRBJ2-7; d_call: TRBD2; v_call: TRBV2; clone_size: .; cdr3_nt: TGTGCCAGCAAAGCTAGCGGGAGTTCCTACGAGCAGTACTTC; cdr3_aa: CASKASGSSYEQYF
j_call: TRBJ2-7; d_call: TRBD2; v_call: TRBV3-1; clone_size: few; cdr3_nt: TGTGCCAGCAGCCAAGTCACTAGCGGCCTCTACGAGCAGTACTTC; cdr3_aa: CASSQVTSGLYEQYF
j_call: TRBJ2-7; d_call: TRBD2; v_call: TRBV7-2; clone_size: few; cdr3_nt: TGTGCCAGCAGCTTCAATGGATTCAAAGCGGGAAAGGTGTCCTACGAGCAGTACTTC; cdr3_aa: CASSFNGFKAGKVSYEQYF